This T cell receptor (beta chain) was sequenced for a study of OX40 agonist ivuxolimab in advanced cancers. The CDR3 extends over 15 amino acids. Per germline, CDR1 ENHRY and CDR2 SYGVKD. V was pared by 4 bases and J by 3 bases, with 15 bases between. TCRdb's table, derived via immunoSEQ multiplex PCR, lists solely in-frame clones and lacks some. The profile shows fewer than 90,000 clones, more than 85% of them singletons. The sample in question was CD4+ or CD8+ T cells sorted from blood, obtained in a trial of the OX40 agonist ivuxolimab. The receptor was isolated from an adult with an advanced solid tumor such as melanoma, head and neck, liver or kidney cancer. The chain is built from TRBV10-3 and TRBJ1-2; D is perhaps TRBD1 (5 bases). CDR3 nucleotides: TGTGCCATCAGTGCGCGGGAACAGGAAGACTATGGCTACACCTTC. Translation: CAISAREQEDYGYTF.